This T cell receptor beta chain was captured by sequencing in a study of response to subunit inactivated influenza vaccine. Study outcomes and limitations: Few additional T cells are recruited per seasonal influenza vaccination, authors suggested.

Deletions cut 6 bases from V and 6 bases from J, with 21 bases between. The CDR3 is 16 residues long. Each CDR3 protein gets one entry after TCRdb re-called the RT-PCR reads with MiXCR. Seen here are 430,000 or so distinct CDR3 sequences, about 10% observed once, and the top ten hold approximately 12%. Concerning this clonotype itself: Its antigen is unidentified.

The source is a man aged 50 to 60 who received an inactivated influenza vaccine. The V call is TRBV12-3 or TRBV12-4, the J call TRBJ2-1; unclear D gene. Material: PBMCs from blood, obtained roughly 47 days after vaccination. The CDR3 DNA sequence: TGTGCCAGCAGCCCACTGGATACGGATTTGAGCAATGAGCAGTTCTTC. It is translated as CASSPLDTDLSNEQFF.